These 9 T cell receptor beta chains came from one sample sequenced in a study of shared clonotypes between healthy human individuals. Only in-frame clones appear in the TCRdb table, and some are missing; sequencing was by immunoSEQ multiplex PCR. The table records about 960,000 clones, 76% of them present only once. Material for sequencing was memory CD4+ T cells sorted from blood. Subset of the sample: CD45RA-negative fraction. The source of these receptors is a man between 18 and 29 years old in good health.

The CDR3 loop is CAWSVVGGSNQPQHF. Here the CDR3 DNA reads TGTGCCTGGAGTGTGGTCGGAGGGAGCAATCAGCCCCAGCATTTT. V and J are TRBV30 and TRBJ1-5; D unclear. The CDR3 runs 15 residues. Germline V gives CDR1 GTSNPN, CDR2 SVGIG (reference sequence). Deletions cut 0 bases from V and 1 base from J, with 10 bases between.

This chain connects TRBV11-2 to TRBJ2-2; 9 bases line up with TRBD2. V lost 5 bases, J lost 4 bases, and 5 bases stayed unmatched. The CDR3 covers 15 residues. Germline CDR1 SGHAT, CDR2 FQNNGV. CDR3: CASSAGGRGTGELFF. CDR3 sequence (DNA): TGTGCCAGCAGCGCGGGGGGGCGAGGCACCGGGGAGCTGTTTTTT.

J is TRBJ1-6 and V is TRBV28; D gene uncertain. The CDR3 contains 15 residues. V shed 6 bases and J shed 2 bases, with 11 bases lying between them. CDR1 and CDR2 from the germline V gene are MDHEN and SYDVKM. This CDR3 is CASRPWQAYNSPLHF. In DNA, the CDR3 is TGTGCCAGCAGGCCTTGGCAGGCCTATAATTCACCCCTCCACTTT. Complete variable domain (other parts from reference TRBV28 and TRBJ1-6): DVKVTQSSRYLVKRTGEKVFLECVQDMDHENMFWYRQDPGLGLRLIYFSYDVKMKEKGDIPEGYSVSREKKERFSLILESASTNQTSMYLCASRPWQAYNSPLHFGNGTRLTVT.

V is TRBV11-1 and J is TRBJ2-3, with a weak D call TRBD2 (5 bases). Germline CDR1 and CDR2: SGHAT and FQDESV (reference sequence). The CDR3 covers 18 residues. V lost 1 base to trimming and J lost 1 base, with 18 bases between them. CDR3 nucleotides: TGTGCCAGCAGCTTAGAAGCGGCGGGTCCCCTTCGCACAGATACGCAGTATTTT. It encodes CASSLEAAGPLRTDTQYF.

This chain connects TRBV4-2 to TRBJ2-1; TRBD2 matches 9 bases. V shed 0 bases and J 8 bases; nucleotides not matched to a gene: 5. Germline V gene sequence: CDR1 LGHNA, CDR2 YNFKEQ. The CDR3 consists of 15 residues. The CDR3 loop reads CASSQDRTSVDEQFF. CDR3 DNA: TGTGCCAGCAGCCAAGACAGGACTAGCGTGGATGAGCAGTTCTTC.

This clone was detected once. The same CDR3 is also encoded by other DNA sequences in this sample. The CDR3: CASSQDGGGLTGELFF. The CDR3 DNA reads as TGCGCCAGCAGCCAAGATGGGGGAGGGCTCACCGGGGAGCTGTTTTTT. This chain uses TRBV4-1 with TRBJ2-2; 7 nucleotides line up with TRBD2. There are 16 residues in the CDR3. Trimming removed 0 bases from V and 4 bases from J; junction bases left unmatched: 5. Germline loops: CDR1 MGHRA, CDR2 YSYEKL.

The V call is TRBV6-1, the J call TRBJ2-2; 7 positions agree with TRBD2. V dropped 6 bases and J dropped 2; count of bases not matched to a gene: 6. The CDR3 runs to 15 residues. Per the germline V gene, CDR1 is MNHNS and CDR2 is SASEGT. CDR3 sequence (DNA): TGTGCCAGCAGAGTACTAGCGCTTAACACCGGGGAGCTGTTTTTT. Translating it yields CASRVLALNTGELFF.

The chain joins TRBV29-1 to TRBJ2-4; D is perhaps TRBD1 (5 bases). CDR3 size: 14 residues. The germline V gene encodes CDR1 SQVTM and CDR2 ANQGSEA. V lost 1 base to trimming and J lost 0 bases, with 7 bases between them. CDR3 in DNA: TGCAGCGTTGAAGTAGGGGTAGCCAAAAACATTCAGTACTTC. Encoded protein: CSVEVGVAKNIQYF. The entire variable domain, with the rest obtained from reference TRBV29-1 and TRBJ2-4, is as follows: SAVISQKPSRDICQRGTSLTIQCQVDSQVTMMFWYRQQPGQSLTLIATANQGSEATYESGFVIDKFPISRPNLTFSTLTVSNMSPEDSSIYLCSVEVGVAKNIQYFGAGTRLSVL.

This chain links TRBV19 with TRBJ1-1; D might be TRBD1 (5 bases). The ends were cut back, 5 bases at V and 1 base at J, with 8 bases in the middle. Germline V gives CDR1 LNHDA, CDR2 SQIVND (reference sequence). This CDR3 spans 13 amino acids. The CDR3 DNA sequence: TGTGCCAGTAGTGGGGCCCCGAACACTGAAGCTTTCTTT. It yields the protein CASSGAPNTEAFF.